The T cell receptor beta chain described here comes from a study of T cell responses to AZD1222 COVID-19 vaccine. Study conclusions and caveats: Donor demographics were predominantly white British with a female majority; clonal diversity may be underestimated. Spike-specific TCR breadth and depth grew following two AZD1222 doses.

The method was immunoSEQ multiplex PCR; TCRdb's version includes in-frame clones alone and lacks a portion of them. The sample contains 150,000 to 180,000 clones, roughly nine tenths of which appear only once. The V end lost 3 bases, the J end lost 5 bases, and 17 bases lay between the germline ends. The CDR3 is 15 amino acids. Per germline, CDR1 SGHKS and CDR2 YYEKEE (reference sequence). Note on this clone: Its matching antigen is unknown.

This TCR derives from an adult in good health. The sample in question was peripheral blood, obtained on day 0 of AZD1222 vaccination. The chain has TRBV5-5 and TRBJ2-5; D is possibly TRBD1 or TRBD2 (7 bases each). CDR3 amino acids: CASSSSGGAWETQYF. The CDR3 coding sequence is TGTGCCAGCAGCTCCTCAGGGGGGGCTTGGGAGACCCAGTACTTC.